These 10 T cell receptor beta chains came from one sample sequenced in a study of T cell changes during pregnancy in multiple sclerosis. Method: immunoSEQ multiplex PCR; TCRdb's copy keeps in-frame clones and lacks some. The data hold about 85,000 clones, with about nine tenths observed a single time. Sequenced here: peripheral blood, sampled in the first trimester of pregnancy. These receptors came from a female donor with multiple sclerosis, enrolled in a pregnancy study.

The CDR3 loop reads CASSRTTDNLNIQYF. The CDR3 region has the DNA TGTGCCAGCAGCCGAACGACAGACAACCTAAACATTCAGTACTTC. The chain recombines TRBV14 with TRBJ2-4; possibly TRBD1 for D (5 bases). CDR1 SGHDN and CDR2 FVKESK come from the germline V gene. There are 15 residues in the CDR3. V was trimmed by 4 bases and J by 6 bases, leaving 16 bases between them.

This rearrangement joins TRBV30 to TRBJ1-2; 7 bases match TRBD1. The ends lost 2 bases at V and 11 bases at J; junction bases unmatched: 8. The CDR3 has 12 residues. Germline V gene data show CDR1 as GTSNPN and CDR2 as SVGIG (reference sequence). For the CDR3, the DNA is TGTGCCTGGAGTTCCGGGACAGTGACTTACACCTTC. Translated, it gives CAWSSGTVTYTF.

The chain combines TRBV10-3 with TRBJ2-7; 12 bases match TRBD2. Germline loops: CDR1 ENHRY, CDR2 SYGVKD. This CDR3 is built from 12 residues. Trimming took 8 bases from V and 7 from J; bases not matched to a gene: 3. The CDR3 loop is CAIALAGGEQYF. The DNA for the CDR3 is TGTGCCATCGCGCTAGCGGGGGGGGAGCAGTACTTC.

The V call is TRBV4-1, the J call TRBJ1-3; perhaps TRBD1 as D (6 bases). The V end was cut by 3 bases, the J end by 0 bases, with 6 bases between. In germline, CDR1 is MGHRA, CDR2 YSYEKL. The CDR3 sequence is 14 residues long. DNA for the CDR3: TGCGCCAGCAGCCAGACAGGCTCTGGAAACACCATATATTTT. Protein sequence: CASSQTGSGNTIYF.

V is TRBV28 and J is TRBJ2-7, with D perhaps TRBD1 (5 bases). The germline V gene encodes CDR1 MDHEN and CDR2 SYDVKM. The CDR3 has 13 residues. The germline V and J ends were trimmed by 8 bases and 5 bases, with 16 bases remaining between them. CDR3 loop: CASGRGPSHEQYF. CDR3 DNA sequence: TGTGCCAGCGGAAGGGGCCCGTCTCACGAGCAGTACTTC.

In its sample, this clone was seen a few times. V gene TRBV4-2 combines with J gene TRBJ2-2; 9 bases map to TRBD2. The CDR3 totals 19 residues. With V trimmed by 1 base and J by 3 bases, 12 bases remained unmatched. Germline CDR1 LGHNA, CDR2 YNFKEQ. The CDR3 DNA is TGTGCCAGCAGCCAAGGATCCTCTAGCGGGAATCTGGACACCGGGGAGCTGTTTTTT. Residues: CASSQGSSSGNLDTGELFF.

The gene calls are TRBV2 and TRBJ1-1; TRBD1 is a possible D gene (5 bases). Germline V gene sequence: CDR1 SNHLY, CDR2 FYNNEI. The CDR3 loop spans 14 amino acids. V dropped 6 bases and J dropped 5 bases, with 16 bases sitting between them. The CDR3 nucleotides read TGTGCCAGCAGCGATGGTCCAGGGCGGACTGAAGCTTTCTTT. Amino acids: CASSDGPGRTEAFF.

The V call is TRBV18, the J call TRBJ1-1, with D maybe TRBD1 (5 bases). Trimming removed 6 bases from V and 3 bases from J, with 17 bases in between. The CDR3 consists of 15 residues. CDR1 and CDR2 (germline): KGHSH, LQKENI. The CDR3 protein is CASSFSQGFDTEAFF. CDR3 in DNA: TGTGCCAGCTCCTTTAGCCAGGGATTTGACACTGAAGCTTTCTTT.

Written as DNA, the CDR3 is TGTGCCAGCAGCTTGACCGCAGGGTGGTCCTACGAGCAGTACTTC. This encodes CASSLTAGWSYEQYF. The genes are TRBV5-6 and TRBJ2-7; D may be TRBD1 (5 bases). V was trimmed by 1 base and J by 1 base, leaving 12 bases between them. The CDR3 runs 15 residues. CDR1 is SGHDT and CDR2 is YYEEEE in the germline V gene. Looking up the rest from reference TRBV5-6 and TRBJ2-7 gives the full variable domain: DAGVTQSPTHLIKTRGQQVTLRCSPKSGHDTVSWYQQALGQGPQFIFQYYEEEERQRGNFPDRFSGHQFPNYSSELNVNALLLGDSALYLCASSLTAGWSYEQYFGPGTRLTVT.

Turning to this clone: The sample holds other DNA sequences that translate to the same CDR3. This chain connects TRBV5-1 to TRBJ2-1; 9 bases align to TRBD1. CDR3 size: 15 residues. CDR1 and CDR2 from the germline V gene are SGHRS and YFSETQ. V was clipped by 5 bases and J by 0 bases; unmatched bases: 3. Here the CDR3 DNA reads TGCGCCAGCAGTTCGACAGGGGGCTCCTACAATGAGCAGTTCTTC. It encodes CASSSTGGSYNEQFF.